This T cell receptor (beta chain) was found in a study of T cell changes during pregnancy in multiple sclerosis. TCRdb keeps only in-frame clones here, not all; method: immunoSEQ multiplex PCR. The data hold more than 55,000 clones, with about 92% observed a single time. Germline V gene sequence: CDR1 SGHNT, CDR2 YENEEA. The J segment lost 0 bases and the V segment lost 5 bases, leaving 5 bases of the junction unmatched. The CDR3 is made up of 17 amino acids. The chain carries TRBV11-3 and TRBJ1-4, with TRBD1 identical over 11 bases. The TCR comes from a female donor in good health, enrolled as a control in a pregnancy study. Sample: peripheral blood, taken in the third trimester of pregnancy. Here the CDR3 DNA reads TGTGCCAGCAGCCGCGGGACAGGGGGTCCAACTAATGAAAAACTGTTTTTT. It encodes CASSRGTGGPTNEKLFF.